This T cell receptor (beta chain) was obtained from a study of blood T cell repertoires in COVID-19. In the study's own analysis: From reference gene primer amplification, estimates of nucleated cell counts were derived. Data came from immunoSEQ multiplex PCR; TCRdb stores just in-frame clones and leaves some out. V and J calls and clone size are as listed in that table; D and trimming were resolved from the DNA. The sample shows about 180,000 clones, roughly 80% of them seen only once. The sample holds a few counts of this clone. Sequences were obtained from peripheral blood. This TCR came from a human donor in a cohort sampled during active COVID-19.

The CDR3 loop reads CASSLQAGVNEQFF. The DNA for the CDR3 is TGTGCCAGCAGCCTGCAGGCCGGGGTCAATGAGCAGTTCTTC. The chain carries TRBV11-3 and TRBJ2-1; maybe TRBD2 (5 bases). Germline-derived CDR1 and CDR2 are SGHNT and YENEEA. This CDR3 has 14 residues. Trimming left V 5 bases short and J 6 bases short, with 14 bases between.